This TCR beta chain was sequenced in a study of blood T cell repertoires in COVID-19. The wider study: The United States, Italy and Spain provided the acute and convalescent COVID-19 samples. In each case, the material was cDNA or gDNA derived from T cells, B-cell-depleted T cells, or PBMCs.

Measured with immunoSEQ multiplex PCR; TCRdb has only the in-frame clones, and not every one. The data show roughly 180,000 clones, 70% to 90% seen once. Trimming took off 10 bases at V and 7 bases at J, with 16 bases between the two ends. CDR3 length: 12 amino acids. Looked up from germline, CDR1 is LNHDA and CDR2 is SQIVND (reference sequence). In its sample, this clone was seen once. Sequenced: PBMCs or T cells enriched from blood (not recorded which). This sequence joins TRBV19 and TRBJ1-1, with D possibly being TRBD1 (5 bases). The TCR was taken from a woman aged 45 to 65 who had recovered from COVID-19. The CDR3 DNA is TGTGCCACTGGGCGGGGGAGCTTTGAAGCTTTCTTT. The encoded protein is CATGRGSFEAFF.